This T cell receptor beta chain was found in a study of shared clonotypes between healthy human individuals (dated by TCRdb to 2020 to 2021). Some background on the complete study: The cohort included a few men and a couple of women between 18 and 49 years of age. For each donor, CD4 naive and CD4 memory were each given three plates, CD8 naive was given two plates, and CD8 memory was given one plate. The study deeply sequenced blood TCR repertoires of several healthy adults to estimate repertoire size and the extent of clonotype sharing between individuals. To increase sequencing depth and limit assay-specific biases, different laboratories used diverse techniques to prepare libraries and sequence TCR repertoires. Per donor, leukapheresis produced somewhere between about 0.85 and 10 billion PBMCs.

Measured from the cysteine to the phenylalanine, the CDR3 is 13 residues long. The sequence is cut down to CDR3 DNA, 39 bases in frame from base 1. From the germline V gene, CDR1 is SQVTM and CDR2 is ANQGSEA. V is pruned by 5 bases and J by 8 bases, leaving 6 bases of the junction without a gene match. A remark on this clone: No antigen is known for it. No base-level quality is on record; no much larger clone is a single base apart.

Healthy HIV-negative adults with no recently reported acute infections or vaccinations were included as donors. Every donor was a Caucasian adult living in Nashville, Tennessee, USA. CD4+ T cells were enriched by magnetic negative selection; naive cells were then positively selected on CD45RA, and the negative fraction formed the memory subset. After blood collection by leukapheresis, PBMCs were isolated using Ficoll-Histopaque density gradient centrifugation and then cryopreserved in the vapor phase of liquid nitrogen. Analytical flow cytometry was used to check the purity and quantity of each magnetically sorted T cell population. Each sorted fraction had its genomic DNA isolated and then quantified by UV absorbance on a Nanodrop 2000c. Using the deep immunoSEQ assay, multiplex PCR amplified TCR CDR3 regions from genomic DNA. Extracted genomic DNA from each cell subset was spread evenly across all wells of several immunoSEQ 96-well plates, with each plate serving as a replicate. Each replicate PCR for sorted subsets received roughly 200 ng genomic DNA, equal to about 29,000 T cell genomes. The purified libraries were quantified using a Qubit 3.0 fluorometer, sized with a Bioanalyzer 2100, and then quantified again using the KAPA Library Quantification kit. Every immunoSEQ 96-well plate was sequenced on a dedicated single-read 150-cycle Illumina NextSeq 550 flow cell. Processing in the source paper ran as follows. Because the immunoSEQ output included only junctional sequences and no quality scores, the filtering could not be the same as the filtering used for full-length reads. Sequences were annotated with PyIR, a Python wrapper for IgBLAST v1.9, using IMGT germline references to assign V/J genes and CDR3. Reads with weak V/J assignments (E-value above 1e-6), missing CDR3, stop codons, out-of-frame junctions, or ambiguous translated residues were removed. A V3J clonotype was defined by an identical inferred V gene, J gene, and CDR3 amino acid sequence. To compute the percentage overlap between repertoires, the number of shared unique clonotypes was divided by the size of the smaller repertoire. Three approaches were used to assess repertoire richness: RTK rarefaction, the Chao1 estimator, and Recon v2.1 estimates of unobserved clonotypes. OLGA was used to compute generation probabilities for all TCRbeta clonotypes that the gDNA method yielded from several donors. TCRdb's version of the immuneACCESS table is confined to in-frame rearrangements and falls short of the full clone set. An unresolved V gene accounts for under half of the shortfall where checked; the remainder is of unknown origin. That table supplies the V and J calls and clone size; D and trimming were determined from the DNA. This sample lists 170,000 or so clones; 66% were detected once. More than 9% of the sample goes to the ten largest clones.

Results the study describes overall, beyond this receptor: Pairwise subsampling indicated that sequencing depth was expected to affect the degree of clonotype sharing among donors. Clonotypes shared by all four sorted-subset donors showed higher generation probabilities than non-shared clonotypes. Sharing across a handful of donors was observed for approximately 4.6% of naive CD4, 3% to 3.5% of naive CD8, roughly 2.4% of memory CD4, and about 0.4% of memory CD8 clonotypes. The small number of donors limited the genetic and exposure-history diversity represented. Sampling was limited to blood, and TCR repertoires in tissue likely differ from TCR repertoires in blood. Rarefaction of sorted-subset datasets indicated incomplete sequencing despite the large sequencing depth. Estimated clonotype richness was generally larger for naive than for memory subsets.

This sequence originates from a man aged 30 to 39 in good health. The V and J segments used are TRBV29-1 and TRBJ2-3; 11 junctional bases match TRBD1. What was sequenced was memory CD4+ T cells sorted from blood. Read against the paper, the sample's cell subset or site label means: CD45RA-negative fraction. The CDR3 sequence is CSVSPGTGGTQYF. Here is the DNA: TGCAGCGTTTCACCCGGGACAGGGGGTACGCAGTATTTT.